The rows below give T cell receptor beta chains drawn from one sample of a study of cytomegalovirus exposure and HLA in healthy donors. The assay was immunoSEQ multiplex PCR, and TCRdb's table has in-frame clones only and misses some. The top ten clones hold roughly 4.6% of a sample with 100,000 to 150,000 clones, more than 9% of them seen once. The specimen sequenced was PBMCs. Receptor source: a woman under 30 in good health and CMV-seropositive. Each CDR3 is given with its conserved first and last residue. D genes are given only for firm matches. Size values are once, few and many counts, or a class for expanded clones, and some rows have none.

abundance	d_gene	j_gene	v_gene	len	CDR3aa	CDR3nt
.	.	TRBJ1-2	TRBV13	12	CASTRGDYGYTF	TGTGCCAGCACAAGGGGTGACTATGGCTACACCTTC
few	.	TRBJ2-3	TRBV6-1	14	CASTKEVASEAQYF	TGTGCCAGCACCAAAGAGGTGGCTAGCGAAGCGCAGTATTTT
few	.	TRBJ1-1	TRBV9	14	CASSMLSGETEAFF	TGTGCCAGCAGCATGCTAAGCGGGGAGACTGAAGCTTTCTTT
.	.	TRBJ2-7	TRBV12-5	12	CASGPVRGGQYF	TGTGCTAGTGGTCCGGTCAGGGGCGGGCAGTACTTC
.	TRBD2	TRBJ2-3	TRBV30	15	CAWSTGGARTDTQYF	TGTGCCTGGAGCACCGGGGGGGCCCGCACAGATACGCAGTATTTT
.	TRBD2	TRBJ2-3	TRBV11-3	17	CASSGILSGTYTDTQYF	TGTGCCAGCAGCGGAATCCTTAGCGGGACATACACAGATACGCAGTATTTT
few	TRBD2	TRBJ2-1	TRBV4-2	15	CASSQIAGASDEQFF	TGTGCCAGCAGCCAAATAGCGGGAGCCTCGGATGAGCAGTTCTTC
few	.	TRBJ1-5	TRBV7-8	15	CASSFARNSNQPQHF	TGTGCCAGCAGCTTTGCCCGAAACTCTAATCAGCCCCAGCATTTT
.	TRBD2	TRBJ2-7	TRBV30	17	CAWSARVGLAGLYAQYF	TGTGCCTGGAGTGCCAGAGTGGGACTAGCGGGACTCTACGCGCAGTACTTC
few	TRBD2	TRBJ2-7	TRBV7-9	15	CASSPQTSGRDEQYF	TGTGCCAGCAGTCCCCAAACTAGCGGGAGAGACGAGCAGTACTTC
.	TRBD1	TRBJ1-2	TRBV5-4	14	CASSKSGQGYGYTF	TGTGCCAGCAGCAAATCGGGACAGGGGTATGGCTACACCTTC
few	.	TRBJ2-2	TRBV19	15	CASSRQAFDTGELFF	TGTGCCAGTAGTCGACAGGCTTTCGACACCGGGGAGCTGTTTTTT
few	.	TRBJ1-1	TRBV30	15	CAWNRPSRGNTEAFF	TGTGCCTGGAATCGACCTTCTCGAGGGAACACTGAAGCTTTCTTT
few	TRBD2	TRBJ2-1	TRBV7-9	15	CASSLAGGPFNEQFF	TGTGCCAGCAGCTTAGCGGGAGGGCCCTTCAATGAGCAGTTCTTC
.	.	TRBJ1-5	TRBV30	13	CAWSGGGNQPQHF	TGTGCCTGGAGCGGGGGGGGGAATCAGCCCCAGCATTTT
.	.	TRBJ2-1	TRBV7-9	11	CASSTDNEQFF	TGTGCCAGCAGTACAGACAATGAGCAGTTCTTC
.	TRBD2	TRBJ2-3	TRBV7-2	15	CASSRTSGYTDTQYF	TGTGCCAGCAGCAGGACTAGCGGTTACACAGATACGCAGTATTTT
few	.	TRBJ1-5	TRBV28	17	CASSPDGGRGEDQPQHF	TGTGCCAGCAGTCCCGACGGGGGACGGGGCGAGGATCAGCCCCAGCATTTT
.	.	TRBJ1-2	TRBV5-4	14	CASSFGSAPFGYTF	TGTGCCAGCAGCTTCGGGTCCGCACCGTTTGGCTACACCTTC
.	.	TRBJ1-2	TRBV19	14	CASTPRAGNYGYTF	TGTGCCAGTACTCCCCGGGCAGGGAACTATGGCTACACCTTC
.	.	TRBJ1-5	TRBV6-1	13	CASRIHVSQPQHF	TGTGCCAGCAGGATACACGTCAGTCAGCCCCAGCATTTT
.	.	TRBJ1-5	TRBV7-8	15	CASSSLDSSNQPQHF	TGTGCCAGCAGCTCACTGGACAGCTCCAATCAGCCCCAGCATTTT
few	TRBD2	TRBJ2-1	TRBV7-9	14	CASAVAGAYNEQFF	TGTGCCAGCGCCGTAGCGGGAGCCTACAATGAGCAGTTCTTC
few	TRBD1	TRBJ1-5	TRBV27	14	CASSSDRVSQPQHF	TGTGCCAGCAGTTCCGACAGGGTTAGTCAGCCCCAGCATTTT
.	TRBD2	TRBJ2-2	TRBV30	15	CAWTRLAGGPGELFF	TGTGCCTGGACTCGACTAGCGGGAGGCCCCGGGGAGCTGTTTTTT
.	.	TRBJ1-2	TRBV18	15	CASSPSAGTSYGYTF	TGTGCCAGCTCACCCTCGGCCGGGACTTCCTATGGCTACACCTTC
.	TRBD2	TRBJ2-7	TRBV5-5	18	CATPHGGSGTSGTYEQYF	TGTGCCACCCCCCATGGAGGCTCTGGGACTAGCGGGACCTACGAGCAGTACTTC
few	TRBD2	TRBJ2-5	TRBV30	16	CAWSPNPIAGQETQYF	TGTGCCTGGAGTCCAAATCCAATAGCGGGCCAAGAGACCCAGTACTTC
few	TRBD1	TRBJ1-2	TRBV6-5	14	CASSYTGGKDGYTF	TGTGCCAGCAGTTACACAGGGGGCAAAGATGGCTACACCTTC
.	TRBD2	TRBJ2-7	TRBV2	16	CASREGLAGGAYEQYF	TGTGCCAGCAGGGAGGGACTAGCGGGAGGGGCCTACGAGCAGTACTTC
.	.	TRBJ1-2	TRBV19	14	CASSISLSNYGYTF	TGTGCCAGTAGTATATCCCTTTCTAACTATGGCTACACCTTC
many	.	TRBJ2-6	TRBV6-1	10	CASSRNVLTF	TGTGCCAGCAGTCGTAACGTCCTGACTTTC
.	TRBD2	TRBJ2-3	TRBV25-1	15	CASGKREGLGDTQYF	TGTGCCAGCGGAAAGCGGGAGGGCCTAGGAGATACGCAGTATTTT
.	TRBD1	TRBJ2-5	TRBV19	13	CASSSDRGETQYF	TGTGCCAGTAGTAGCGACAGGGGGGAGACCCAGTACTTC
.	.	TRBJ2-2	TRBV5-1	14	CASGPEGGAGELFF	TGCGCCAGCGGACCGGAGGGTGGGGCCGGGGAGCTGTTTTTT
few	TRBD2	TRBJ2-7	TRBV5-4	16	CASSGAGGSISYEQYF	TGTGCCAGCAGCGGGGCGGGAGGAAGCATCTCCTACGAGCAGTACTTC
.	.	TRBJ2-1	TRBV9	15	CASSPDWPQDNEQFF	TGTGCCAGCAGCCCGGACTGGCCCCAGGACAATGAGCAGTTCTTC
few	TRBD1	TRBJ1-2	TRBV7-9	14	CASSFTGGGDGYTF	TGTGCCAGCAGCTTTACAGGGGGTGGTGATGGCTACACCTTC
few	.	TRBJ2-2	TRBV4-1	14	CASSQVTSTGELFF	TGCGCCAGCAGCCAAGTAACTAGCACCGGGGAGCTGTTTTTT
.	.	TRBJ1-5	TRBV19	14	CASSGGFSNQPQHF	TGTGCCTCTAGCGGGGGGTTCTCCAATCAGCCCCAGCACTTT
few	.	TRBJ1-1	TRBV5-1	14	CASTRTGMNTEAFF	TGCGCCAGCACTCGGACGGGGATGAACACTGAAGCTTTCTTT
few	.	TRBJ2-7	TRBV5-1	14	CASSLVGDRREQYF	TGCGCCAGCAGCTTGGTGGGAGATCGGAGGGAGCAGTACTTC
few	TRBD2	TRBJ2-5	TRBV5-1	14	CASGLAGGQETQYF	TGCGCCAGCGGCCTAGCGGGAGGCCAAGAGACCCAGTACTTC
few	.	TRBJ1-4	TRBV28	15	CASTPWSGVGEKLFF	TGTGCCAGCACTCCCTGGTCAGGGGTGGGTGAAAAACTGTTTTTT
few	.	TRBJ2-5	TRBV6-1	15	CASSEDWGRWETQYF	TGTGCCAGCAGTGAGGATTGGGGGCGGTGGGAGACCCAGTACTTC
.	TRBD1	TRBJ2-7	TRBV6-1	15	CASSETRQGVYEQYF	TGTGCCAGCAGTGAAACGAGACAGGGGGTGTACGAGCAGTACTTC
few	.	TRBJ2-7	TRBV2	14	CASSMDSGSYEQYF	TGTGCCAGCTCGATGGACAGCGGAAGCTACGAGCAGTACTTC
few	.	TRBJ2-3	TRBV7-9	17	CASGGVTSRDTGWVQYF	TGTGCCAGCGGAGGTGTGACTAGCCGGGACACGGGCTGGGTGCAGTATTTT
.	.	TRBJ2-1	TRBV27	15	CASSLSPLLPGEQFF	TGTGCCAGCAGTTTATCCCCCCTGCTCCCAGGGGAGCAGTTCTTC
few	TRBD1	TRBJ2-7	TRBV7-9	16	CASSSNRGPSTYEQYF	TGTGCCAGCAGCTCCAACAGGGGTCCGTCTACCTACGAGCAGTACTTC
few	.	TRBJ2-5	TRBV4-1	15	CASSQVLLAMETQYF	TGCGCCAGCAGCCAAGTATTGCTAGCGATGGAGACCCAGTACTTC
few	TRBD2	TRBJ2-1	TRBV27	16	CASRLAGATSYNEQFF	TGTGCCAGCAGACTAGCGGGAGCGACCTCCTACAATGAGCAGTTCTTC
.	.	TRBJ2-1	TRBV9	15	CASSVRLGSYNEQFF	TGTGCCAGCAGCGTCCGACTAGGGTCCTACAATGAGCAGTTCTTC
few	.	TRBJ2-3	TRBV28	14	CASNPAGSTDTQYF	TGTGCCAGCAATCCCGCGGGAAGTACAGATACGCAGTATTTT
few	TRBD2	TRBJ2-7	TRBV2	14	CASRKRESIYEQYF	TGTGCCAGCCGGAAGCGGGAGTCCATCTACGAGCAGTACTTC
.	.	TRBJ2-7	TRBV6-1	12	CASIGGIDEQYF	TGTGCCAGCATCGGAGGGATAGACGAGCAGTACTTC
.	.	TRBJ1-5	TRBV28	13	CASSSGGNQPQHF	TGTGCCAGCAGTTCGGGGGGCAATCAGCCCCAGCATTTT
.	.	TRBJ2-7	TRBV5-4	14	CASSLPQNSYEQYF	TGTGCCAGCAGCTTGCCACAGAACTCCTACGAGCAGTACTTC